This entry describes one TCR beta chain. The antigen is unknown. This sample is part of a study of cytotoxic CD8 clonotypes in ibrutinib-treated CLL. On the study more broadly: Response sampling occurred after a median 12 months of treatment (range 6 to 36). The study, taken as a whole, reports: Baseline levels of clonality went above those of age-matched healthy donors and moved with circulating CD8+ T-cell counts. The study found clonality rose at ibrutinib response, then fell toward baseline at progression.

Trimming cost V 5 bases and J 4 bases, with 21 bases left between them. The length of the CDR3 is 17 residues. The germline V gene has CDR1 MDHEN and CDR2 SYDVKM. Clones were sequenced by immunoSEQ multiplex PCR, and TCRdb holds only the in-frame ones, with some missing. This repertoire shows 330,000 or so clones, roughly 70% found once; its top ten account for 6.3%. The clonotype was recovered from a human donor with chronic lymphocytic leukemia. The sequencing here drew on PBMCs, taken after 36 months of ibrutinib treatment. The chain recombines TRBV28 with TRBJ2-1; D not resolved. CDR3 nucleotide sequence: TGTGCCAGCAGTCCCCGTATTGGTATGGTGGATTACAATGAGCAGTTCTTC. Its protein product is CASSPRIGMVDYNEQFF.